The 10 T cell receptor beta chains below were found in one sample sequenced in a study of beta chain features in type 1 diabetes. All of the isolated RNA was reverse transcribed, so expressed TCRB transcripts were sequenced. Using immunoSEQ multiplex PCR, the repertoire was profiled, and TCRdb retains in-frame clones only, with some absent. Among hundreds of thousands of clones, 17% were seen once, and the ten largest hold roughly 0.025%. Sequenced sample: naive CD4+ T cells from blood. These receptors were obtained from a woman aged 18-35 years in good health.

This clone was counted a few times. V is TRBV10-3 and J is TRBJ2-5; TRBD2 aligns across 8 bases. The CDR3 consists of 16 residues. V dropped 5 bases and J dropped 4; count of bases not matched to a gene: 12. Germline V gene data show CDR1 as ENHRY and CDR2 as SYGVKD. The CDR3 region is CAISTISGSVRETQYF. CDR3 DNA: TGTGCCATCAGTACGATAAGCGGGAGTGTACGAGAGACCCAGTACTTC.

In this sample, this clone turned up a few times. The chain employs TRBV7-9 and TRBJ2-1; TRBD2 matches at 10 bases. The CDR3 has 16 amino acids. Germline-derived CDR1 and CDR2 are SEHNR and FQNEAQ (reference sequence). The V and J ends lost 1 base and 2 bases, in that order; junction bases with no gene match: 2. The CDR3: CASSLVGTSAYNEQFF. The CDR3 DNA sequence: TGTGCCAGCAGCTTAGTAGGGACTAGCGCCTACAATGAGCAGTTCTTC.

The V and J genes are TRBV19 and TRBJ2-2; 11 bases are a match to TRBD2. Germline V lookup: CDR1 LNHDA, CDR2 SQIVND (reference sequence). This CDR3 comprises 16 residues. The ends lost 5 bases at V and 10 bases at J; junction bases unmatched: 12. As DNA, the CDR3 is TGTGCCAGTAGTCTCGGCGGGACTAGCGGTGGGGTGGAGCTGTTTTTT. Translating gives CASSLGGTSGGVELFF.

This clone was seen a handful of times. This sequence joins TRBV5-1 and TRBJ1-2; no reliable D call. With 0 bases removed from V and 2 bases from J, the gap between germline ends came to 17 bases. Germline CDR1 reads SGHRS; CDR2 reads YFSETQ. The CDR3 contains 17 residues. CDR3 sequence reads: CASSLAIVSQTNYGYTF. The CDR3 DNA reads as TGCGCCAGCAGCTTGGCCATCGTCTCCCAGACGAACTATGGCTACACCTTC.

This chain uses TRBV7-9 with TRBJ1-3, with a tentative D call TRBD1 (6 bases). The CDR3 spans 19 residues. The V and J ends lost 2 bases and 1 base respectively, with 21 bases between them. Germline V gene lookup returns CDR1 SEHNR and CDR2 FQNEAQ (reference sequence). CDR3 nucleotides: TGTGCCAGCAGCTTAAGGGGCAGGGGAACCCGAGAGTCTGGAAACACCATATATTTT. It translates to CASSLRGRGTRESGNTIYF.

This chain connects TRBV5-1 to TRBJ2-7; 7 nucleotides line up with TRBD1. The germline CDR1 and CDR2 sequences are SGHRS and YFSETQ. Trimming removed 2 bases from V and 5 bases from J; junction bases left unmatched: 7. The CDR3 loop spans 14 amino acids. The CDR3 sequence: CASSLGTAEDEQYF. The DNA for the CDR3 is TGCGCCAGCAGCTTAGGGACAGCCGAAGACGAGCAGTACTTC.

The chain is built from TRBV6-5 and TRBJ2-7; 7 nucleotides align to TRBD1. CDR3 length: 12 residues. CDR1 MNHEY and CDR2 SVGAGI come from the germline V gene. Trimming cost V 6 bases and J 3 bases; bases outside gene matches: 2. DNA of the CDR3: TGTGCCAGCAGGCAGGGGGACTACGAGCAGTACTTC. This sequence encodes CASRQGDYEQYF.

This clone was detected only a few times. The V gene is TRBV5-4, the J gene TRBJ2-1; 7 nucleotides align to TRBD2. CDR3 length equals 15 residues. The germline CDR1 and CDR2 sequences are SGHNT and YYREEE (reference sequence). V trimming: 0 bases; J trimming: 3 bases; junction bases outside the gene matches: 3. The CDR3 is CASSLDGGIYNEQFF. The CDR3 DNA is TGTGCCAGCAGCTTGGACGGGGGGATCTACAATGAGCAGTTCTTC.

The chain uses TRBV5-6 and TRBJ1-2; 9 positions agree with TRBD1. In germline, CDR1 is SGHDT, CDR2 YYEEEE. V dropped 4 bases and J dropped 0; count of bases not matched to a gene: 7. This CDR3 spans 16 amino acids. CDR3: CASSPPGQGANYGYTF. CDR3 DNA sequence: TGTGCCAGCAGCCCACCGGGACAGGGAGCTAACTATGGCTACACCTTC.

In its sample, this clone was seen a few times. As DNA, the CDR3 is TGTGCCAGCAGTCAAGTAGTAAACTATGGCTACACCTTC. Translating it yields CASSQVVNYGYTF. The chain combines TRBV28 with TRBJ1-2, with D uncertain. The germline V gene encodes CDR1 MDHEN and CDR2 SYDVKM. The CDR3 has 13 residues. Trimming removed 5 bases from V and 2 bases from J, with 9 bases in between.